This is a list of T cell receptor beta chains from one sample in a study of glioma-infiltrating T cells. Each CDR3 protein gets one entry after TCRdb re-called the multiplex PCR reads with MiXCR. The table records about 180,000 distinct CDR3 sequences, roughly two fifths of them present only once. Sample: glioma tissue, nonneoplastic brain tissue, or PBMCs (not recorded which). The receptors here all came from a human donor with low-grade glioma or glioblastoma, undergoing nonglioma brain surgery, or in good health (not recorded which). Each CDR3 is given without its conserved first and last residue. A D gene is named only where the DNA matches it firmly. Size values are once, few and many counts, or a class for expanded clones, and some rows have none.

v_gene,abundance,j_gene,d_gene,CDR3aa
TRBV5-1,.,TRBJ2-3,.,ASSFPTPSTDTQY
TRBV18,.,TRBJ1-1,.,ASSPESHYGGVTEAF
TRBV2,.,TRBJ2-7,TRBD1,ASRWGQSYEQY
TRBV20-1,.,TRBJ2-1,.,SAMSCRSYNEQF
TRBV3-1,.,TRBJ1-5,.,ASIQSVTPEGPQH
TRBV12-5,.,TRBJ2-3,TRBD2,ASGLGLAGLTDTQY
TRBV19,many,TRBJ2-1,.,ASSMYNEQF
TRBV7-9,many,TRBJ1-6,.,ASSDYRPNSPLH
TRBV28,many,TRBJ2-7,.,ASSFRNEQY
TRBV19,many,TRBJ1-2,.,ASSNETPRYGYT
TRBV30,few,TRBJ1-1,.,AWSGTRNMNTEAF
TRBV20-1,many,TRBJ2-1,.,SAPPPSSYNEQF
TRBV28,many,TRBJ1-3,.,ASSPLSGNTIY
TRBV28,.,TRBJ2-7,.,ARGSLAPTYEQY
TRBV7-9,.,TRBJ2-3,.,ASSLAARTDTQY
TRBV29-1,.,TRBJ2-6,TRBD1,SASLGQGAGANVLT
TRBV2,.,TRBJ2-7,.,ASSEVGSSYEQY
TRBV5-1,few,TRBJ2-7,.,ASSATSSYEQY
TRBV25-1,many,TRBJ2-7,TRBD2,ASSGDSGRVFEQY
TRBV6-4,few,TRBJ2-1,TRBD2,ASSPDSGSDQF
TRBV6-1,many,TRBJ2-5,.,ASKERGKETQY
TRBV29-1,.,TRBJ1-3,.,SVTVGLSGNTIY
TRBV11-2,.,TRBJ2-7,.,ASSSIEKVYYEQY
TRBV4-2,many,TRBJ2-3,.,ASSQEISTDTQY
TRBV5-5,.,TRBJ2-7,TRBD2,ASRVVTSGTGEQY
TRBV27,medium-sized,TRBJ2-1,TRBD2,ASSITSGTNEQF
TRBV29-1,few,TRBJ1-2,.,SVGERDYGYT
TRBV6-1,.,TRBJ2-1,.,ASSRKRNNEQF
TRBV3-1,.,TRBJ2-7,TRBD2,ASSPASLGASGVYEQY
TRBV9,.,TRBJ2-7,.,ASGRERDEQY